This T cell receptor beta chain was sequenced in a study of CD8+ T cells in alopecia areata. Study at large: Donors of skin were C3H/HeJ mice aged about 6-12 months with spontaneous alopecia, and recipients were roughly 7-10-week-old female C3H/HeJ mice. Overall study findings and caveats: Lesional scalp, notably in alopecia totalis/universalis, had clonality above that of normal scalp. It was less clear whether patients shared TCRs than it was in mice, possibly because of HLA. Scalp specimens additionally yield sequences from normal skin's resident alphabeta T cells.

The CDR3 runs 14 residues. Germline V gene sequence: CDR1 FNHDT, CDR2 SITEND (reference sequence). Trimming took 5 bases from V and 1 from J, leaving 11 bases between them. The table lists this clone with a few counts. As yet, its antigen is unknown. The listed genes are named as in mouse. The read comes to an end 4 residues before the CDR3 does, leaving the germline J gene to fill in the end. Once RNA had been extracted, it was reverse transcribed into cDNA to act as the sequencing template. Libraries were prepared by immunoSEQ multiplex PCR; TCRdb keeps only in-frame clonotypes and omits some of them. Altogether roughly 260,000 clones were found in the sample, and no singletons occur. Pooled cutaneous lymph node cells were sorted using CD4, CD8alpha, NKG2D, NKG2ACE and other markers.

The chain joins TRBV19 to TRBJ2-5; D is undetermined. Sequences were obtained from CD4+ T cells sorted from a lymph node. This TCR derives from a C3H/HeJ mouse with alopecia areata. The MHC haplotype of the strain is H2-k. The part of the CDR3 DNA that was read is TGTGCCAGCAGCCCCCAGGATGACCAAGAC. Translation gives CASSPQDDQD. The full CDR3 reads CASSPQDDQDTQYF.